This TCR beta chain was observed in a study of shared clonotypes between healthy human individuals. On the study more broadly: Contributing individuals were a couple of females and a few males aged 18 to 49.

Sequencing used immunoSEQ multiplex PCR; TCRdb keeps in-frame clones, though not all of them. In the table there are roughly 810,000 clones, about 96% of which are singletons. V was clipped by 0 bases and J by 1 base, with 13 bases between them. The CDR3 sequence is 18 residues long. Germline CDR1 reads LNHNV; CDR2 reads YYDKDF (reference sequence). Study-level findings and limits: The sole specimen, blood, was sampled, and tissue repertoires likely differ. Larger estimated richness was generally recorded for naive subsets relative to memory subsets.

With regard to this clone: No antigen is known for it.

CD45RO-negative CD8 cells positively selected for CCR7 made up the naive population, which excluded terminally differentiated effector memory CD45RA+ cells. Donors comprised healthy HIV-negative adults lacking recent acute infections or vaccinations. The sequenced sample consisted of naive CD8+ T cells sorted from blood. The receptor was derived from a man younger than 40 in good health. V is TRBV15 and J is TRBJ2-6; D is perhaps TRBD1 or TRBD2 (5 bases each). CDR3 in amino acids: CATSREEGDQSGANVLTF. CDR3 DNA: TGTGCCACCAGCAGAGAGGAAGGGGACCAATCTGGGGCCAACGTCCTGACTTTC.